Sequencing of this T cell receptor beta chain was carried out in a study of T cell responses to AZD1222 COVID-19 vaccine. The table came from immunoSEQ multiplex PCR; TCRdb's copy has only in-frame clones and leaves some out. The sample includes around 130,000 clones, over 75% of them seen just once. General study findings and limits: Mostly white British, mostly female donors; authors suggested clonal diversity may be underestimated. Reportedly, close to half of spike-specific TCRs are directed against unmutated variant regions.

In regard to this clone: Its antigen is not known.

There are 14 residues in the CDR3. Germline V CDR1 and CDR2: SGHAT, FQNNGV. Trimming pared 2 bases from V and 0 bases from J, leaving 8 bases between. This TCR derives from an adult in good health. Sequencing used peripheral blood, obtained on day 0 of AZD1222 vaccination. The chain is built from TRBV11-2 and TRBJ2-7; unclear D gene. The chain's CDR3 is CASSLQADSYEQYF. In DNA form, the CDR3 reads TGTGCCAGCAGCTTACAGGCGGACTCCTACGAGCAGTACTTC.